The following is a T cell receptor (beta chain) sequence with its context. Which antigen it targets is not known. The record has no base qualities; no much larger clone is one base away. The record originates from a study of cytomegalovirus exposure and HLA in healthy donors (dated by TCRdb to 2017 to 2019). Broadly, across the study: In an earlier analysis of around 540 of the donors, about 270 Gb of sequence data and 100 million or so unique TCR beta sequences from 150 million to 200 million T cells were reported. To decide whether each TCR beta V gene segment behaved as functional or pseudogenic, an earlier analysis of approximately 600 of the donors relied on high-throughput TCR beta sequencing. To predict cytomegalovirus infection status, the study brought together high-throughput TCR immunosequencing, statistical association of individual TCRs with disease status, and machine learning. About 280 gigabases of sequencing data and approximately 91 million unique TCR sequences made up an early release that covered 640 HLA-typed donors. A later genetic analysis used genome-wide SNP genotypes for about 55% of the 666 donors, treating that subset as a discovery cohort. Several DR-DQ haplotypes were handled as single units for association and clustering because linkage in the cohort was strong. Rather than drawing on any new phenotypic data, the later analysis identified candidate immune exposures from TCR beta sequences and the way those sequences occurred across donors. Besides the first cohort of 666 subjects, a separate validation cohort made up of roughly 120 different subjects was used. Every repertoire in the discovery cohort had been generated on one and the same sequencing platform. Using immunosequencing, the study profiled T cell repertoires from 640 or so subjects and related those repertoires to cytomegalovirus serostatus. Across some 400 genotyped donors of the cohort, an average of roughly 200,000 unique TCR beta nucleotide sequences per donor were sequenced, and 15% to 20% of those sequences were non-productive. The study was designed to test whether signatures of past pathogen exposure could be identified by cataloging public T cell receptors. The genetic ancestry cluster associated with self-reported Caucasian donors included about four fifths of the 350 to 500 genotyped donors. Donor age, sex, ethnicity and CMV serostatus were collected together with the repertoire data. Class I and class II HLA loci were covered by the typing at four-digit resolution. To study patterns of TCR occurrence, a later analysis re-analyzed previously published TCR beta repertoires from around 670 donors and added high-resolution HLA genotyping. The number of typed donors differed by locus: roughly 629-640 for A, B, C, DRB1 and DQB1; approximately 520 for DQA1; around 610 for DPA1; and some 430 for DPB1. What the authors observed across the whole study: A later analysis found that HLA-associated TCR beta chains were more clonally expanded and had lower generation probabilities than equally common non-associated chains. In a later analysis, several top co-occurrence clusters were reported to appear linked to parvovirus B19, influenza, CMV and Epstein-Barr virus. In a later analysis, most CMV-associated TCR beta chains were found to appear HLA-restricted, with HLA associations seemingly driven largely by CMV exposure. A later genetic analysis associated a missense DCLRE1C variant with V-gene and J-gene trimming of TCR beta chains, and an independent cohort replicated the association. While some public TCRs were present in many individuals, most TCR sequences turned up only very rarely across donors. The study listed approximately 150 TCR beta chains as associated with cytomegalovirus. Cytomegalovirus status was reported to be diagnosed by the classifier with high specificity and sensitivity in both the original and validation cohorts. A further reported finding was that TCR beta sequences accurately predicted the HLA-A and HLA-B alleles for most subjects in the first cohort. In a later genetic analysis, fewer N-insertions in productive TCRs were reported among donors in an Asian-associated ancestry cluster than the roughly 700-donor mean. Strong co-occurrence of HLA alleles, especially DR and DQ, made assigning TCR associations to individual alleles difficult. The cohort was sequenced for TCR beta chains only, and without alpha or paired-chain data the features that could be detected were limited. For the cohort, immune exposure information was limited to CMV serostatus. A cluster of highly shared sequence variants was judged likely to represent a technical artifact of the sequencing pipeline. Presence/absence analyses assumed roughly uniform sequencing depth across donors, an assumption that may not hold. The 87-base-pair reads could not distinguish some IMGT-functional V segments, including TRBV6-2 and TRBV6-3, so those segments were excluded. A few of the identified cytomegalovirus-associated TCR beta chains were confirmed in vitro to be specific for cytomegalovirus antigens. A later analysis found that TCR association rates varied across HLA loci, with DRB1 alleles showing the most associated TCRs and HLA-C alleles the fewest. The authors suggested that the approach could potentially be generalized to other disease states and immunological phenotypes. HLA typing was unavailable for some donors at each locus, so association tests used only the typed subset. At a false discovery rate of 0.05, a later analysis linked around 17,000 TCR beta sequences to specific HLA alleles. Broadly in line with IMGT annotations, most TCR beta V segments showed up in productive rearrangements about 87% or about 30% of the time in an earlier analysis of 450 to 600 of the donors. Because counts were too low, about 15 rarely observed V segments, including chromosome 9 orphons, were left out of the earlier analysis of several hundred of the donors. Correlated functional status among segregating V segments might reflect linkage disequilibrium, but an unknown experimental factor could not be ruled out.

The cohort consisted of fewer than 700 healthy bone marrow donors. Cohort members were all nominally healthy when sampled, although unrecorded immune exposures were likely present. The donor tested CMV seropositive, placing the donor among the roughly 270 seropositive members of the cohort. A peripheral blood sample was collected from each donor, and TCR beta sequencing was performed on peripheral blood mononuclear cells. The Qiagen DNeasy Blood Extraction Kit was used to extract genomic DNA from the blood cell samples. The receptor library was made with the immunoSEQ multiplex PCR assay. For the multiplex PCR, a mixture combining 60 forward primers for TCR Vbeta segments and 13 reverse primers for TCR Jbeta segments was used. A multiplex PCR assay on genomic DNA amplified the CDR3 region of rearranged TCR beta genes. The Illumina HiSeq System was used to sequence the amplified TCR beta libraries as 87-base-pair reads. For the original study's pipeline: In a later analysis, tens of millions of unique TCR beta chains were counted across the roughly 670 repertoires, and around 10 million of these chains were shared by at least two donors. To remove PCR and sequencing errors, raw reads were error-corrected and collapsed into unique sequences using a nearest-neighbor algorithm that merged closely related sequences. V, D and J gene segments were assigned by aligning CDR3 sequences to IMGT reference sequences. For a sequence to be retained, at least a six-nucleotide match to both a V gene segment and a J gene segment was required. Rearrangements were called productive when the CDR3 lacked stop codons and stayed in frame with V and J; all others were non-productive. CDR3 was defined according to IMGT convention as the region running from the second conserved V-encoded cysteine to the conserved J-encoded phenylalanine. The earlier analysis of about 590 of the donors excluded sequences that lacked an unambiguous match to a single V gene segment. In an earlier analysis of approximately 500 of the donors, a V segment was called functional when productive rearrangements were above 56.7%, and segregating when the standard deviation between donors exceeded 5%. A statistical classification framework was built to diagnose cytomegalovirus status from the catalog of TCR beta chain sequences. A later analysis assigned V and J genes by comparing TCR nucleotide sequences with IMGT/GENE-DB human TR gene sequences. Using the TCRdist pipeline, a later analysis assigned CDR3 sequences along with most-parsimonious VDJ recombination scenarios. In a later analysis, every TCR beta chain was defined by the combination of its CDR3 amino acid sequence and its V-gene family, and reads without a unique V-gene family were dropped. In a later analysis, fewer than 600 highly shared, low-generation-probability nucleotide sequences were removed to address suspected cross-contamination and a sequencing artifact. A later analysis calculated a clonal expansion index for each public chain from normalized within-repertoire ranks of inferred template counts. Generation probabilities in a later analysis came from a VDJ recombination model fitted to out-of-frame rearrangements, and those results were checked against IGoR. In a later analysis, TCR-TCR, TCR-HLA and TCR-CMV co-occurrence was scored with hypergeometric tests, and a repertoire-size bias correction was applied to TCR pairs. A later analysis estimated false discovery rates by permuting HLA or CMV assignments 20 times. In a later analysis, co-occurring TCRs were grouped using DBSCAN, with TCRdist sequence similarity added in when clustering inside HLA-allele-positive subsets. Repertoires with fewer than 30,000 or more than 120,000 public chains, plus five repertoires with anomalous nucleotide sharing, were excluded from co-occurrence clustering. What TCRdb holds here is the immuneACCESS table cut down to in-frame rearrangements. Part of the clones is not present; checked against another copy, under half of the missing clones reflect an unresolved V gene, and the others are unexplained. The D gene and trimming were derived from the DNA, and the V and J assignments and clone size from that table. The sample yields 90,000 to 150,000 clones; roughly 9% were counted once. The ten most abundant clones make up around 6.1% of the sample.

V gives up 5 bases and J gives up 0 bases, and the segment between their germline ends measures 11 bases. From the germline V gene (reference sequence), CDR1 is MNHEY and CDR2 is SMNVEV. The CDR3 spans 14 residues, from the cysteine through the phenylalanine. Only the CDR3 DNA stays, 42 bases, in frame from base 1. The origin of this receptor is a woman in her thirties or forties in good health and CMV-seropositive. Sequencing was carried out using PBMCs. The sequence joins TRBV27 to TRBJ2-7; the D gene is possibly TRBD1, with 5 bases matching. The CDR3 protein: CASSMKQVSYEQYF. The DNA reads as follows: TGTGCCAGCAGTATGAAACAGGTCTCCTACGAGCAGTACTTC.